This passage covers 32 T cell receptor beta chains from one sample sequenced in a study of OX40 agonist ivuxolimab in advanced cancers. Assay used: immunoSEQ multiplex PCR; TCRdb lists only in-frame clones, some missing. This table holds about 73,000 clones, 84% found once. Sequenced here: CD4+ or CD8+ T cells sorted from blood, sampled in a trial of the OX40 agonist ivuxolimab. These receptors all stem from an adult with an advanced solid tumor such as melanoma, head and neck, liver or kidney cancer.

The chain combines TRBV2 with TRBJ2-3; 8 positions agree with TRBD2. V gave up 4 bases and J gave up 4 bases; unmatched junction bases: 4. The germline CDR1 and CDR2 sequences are SNHLY and FYNNEI. CDR3 length: 14 residues. CDR3 amino acids: CASSVDGGADTQYF. Here the CDR3 DNA reads TGTGCCAGCAGTGTCGACGGGGGGGCAGATACGCAGTATTTT.

CDR3 sequence (DNA): TGTGCCAGCAGTGAATCCCTTGAAGCTTTCTTT. Protein product: CASSESLEAFF. The chain combines TRBV6-1 with TRBJ1-1; the D is unclear. Trimming cost V 2 bases and J 7 bases, with 5 bases left between them. This CDR3 is built from 11 residues. Germline CDR1 MNHNS, CDR2 SASEGT.

This clone was picked up a small number of times. The rearrangement links TRBV2 to TRBJ1-6; D unresolved. Germline V gene data show CDR1 as SNHLY and CDR2 as FYNNEI. V was pared by 6 bases and J by 7 bases, with 7 bases between. The CDR3 consists of 12 residues. DNA of the CDR3: TGTGCCAGCAGGGCCGGAAATTCACCCCTCCACTTT. Amino acid sequence: CASRAGNSPLHF.

The chain employs TRBV27 and TRBJ2-5; TRBD2 agrees at 10 bases. The germline CDR1 and CDR2 sequences are MNHEY and SMNVEV (reference sequence). The CDR3 consists of 17 residues. V lost 2 bases and J lost 1; bases outside the gene matches: 7. This chain's CDR3 is CASSLKWASGGQETQYF. The CDR3 DNA reads TGTGCCAGCAGTTTAAAATGGGCTAGCGGGGGCCAAGAGACCCAGTACTTC.

This chain links TRBV7-2 with TRBJ1-5, with D tentatively TRBD1 (6 bases). The CDR3 extends over 13 amino acids. The V and J ends lost 5 bases and 5 bases respectively, with 10 bases between them. From germline, CDR1 is SGHTA and CDR2 FQGNSA. CDR3 sequence: CASSRTAYQPQHF. For the CDR3, the DNA is TGTGCCAGCAGCCGGACAGCTTATCAGCCCCAGCATTTT.

This clone was found a few times. The rearrangement links TRBV19 to TRBJ2-1, with 7 bases identical to TRBD2. Germline V gene lookup returns CDR1 LNHDA and CDR2 SQIVND (reference sequence). V was pared by 5 bases and J by 2 bases, with 6 bases of the junction left unmatched. CDR3 length: 15 residues. The DNA of the CDR3 is TGTGCCAGTAGTGTTCTAGCGGTAGCCTACAATGAGCAGTTCTTC. This translates into CASSVLAVAYNEQFF.

The chain joins TRBV6-5 to TRBJ1-1; tentatively, D is TRBD1 (6 bases). Germline CDR1 and CDR2: MNHEY and SVGAGI. This CDR3 has 15 residues. V dropped 2 bases and J dropped 3 bases, with 13 bases sitting between them. CDR3 coding DNA: TGTGCCAGCAGTTACAGGGGGATAGGACACACTGAAGCTTTCTTT. It encodes CASSYRGIGHTEAFF.

This rearrangement joins TRBV27 to TRBJ1-2; 11 bases are shared with TRBD1. Germline values: CDR1 MNHEY, CDR2 SMNVEV (reference sequence). There are 15 residues in the CDR3. After removal of 0 bases from V and 8 bases from J, the junction contained 5 bases not matched to a gene. The CDR3 is CASSLSRTGGVGYTF. As DNA, the CDR3 is TGTGCCAGCAGTTTATCGAGGACAGGGGGCGTCGGCTACACCTTC.

J is TRBJ2-2 and V is TRBV27; TRBD2 is a possible D gene (7 bases). The germline V gene has CDR1 MNHEY and CDR2 SMNVEV (reference sequence). V was cut by 9 bases and J by 9 bases, with 14 bases left in between. CDR3 length: 12 residues. CDR3 amino acids: CASKTGGWELFF. The CDR3 coding sequence is TGTGCCAGTAAAACGGGGGGCTGGGAGCTGTTTTTT.

V is TRBV9 and J is TRBJ2-4, with TRBD2 matching 11 bases. V lost 4 bases, J lost 2 bases, and 8 bases stayed unmatched. From germline, CDR1 is SGDLS and CDR2 YYNGEE. CDR3 size: 17 residues. The CDR3 DNA is TGTGCCAGCAGCCCCCGTAGCGGGAGGGGCTCCAAAAACATTCAGTACTTC. The encoded protein is CASSPRSGRGSKNIQYF.

This clone appeared a single time. In DNA, the CDR3 is TGTGCCAGCAGCTTAGATCGGGCGGGGGTGTACACCGGGGAGCTGTTTTTT. It specifies CASSLDRAGVYTGELFF. The rearrangement uses TRBV11-2 and TRBJ2-2, with 7 nucleotides matching TRBD2. The germline gives CDR1 SGHAT, CDR2 FQNNGV. This CDR3 region has 17 residues. The V gene end was trimmed by 0 bases and the J gene end by 3 bases; junction bases not matched to a gene: 7.

This rearrangement joins TRBV2 to TRBJ1-5; the match to TRBD1 covers 8 bases. V lost 6 bases to trimming and J lost 6 bases; unmatched junction nucleotides: 4. There are 13 residues in the CDR3. Germline-derived CDR1 and CDR2 are SNHLY and FYNNEI. CDR3 bases: TGTGCCAGCAGGAATACAGGGGGTCAGCCCCAGCATTTT. Its protein is CASRNTGGQPQHF. Using reference TRBV2 and TRBJ1-5 for the parts outside the CDR3, the full variable domain is EPEVTQTPSHQVTQMGQEVILRCVPISNHLYFYWYRQILGQKVEFLVSFYNNEISEKSEIFDDQFSVERPDGSNFTLKIRSTKLEDSAMYFCASRNTGGQPQHFGDGTRLSIL.

This chain joins TRBV10-3 and TRBJ1-2, with D possibly being TRBD1 (5 bases). CDR1 is ENHRY and CDR2 is SYGVKD in the germline V gene. The CDR3 totals 11 residues. CDR3 loop: CGTSANYGYTF. The CDR3 nucleotides read TGTGGGACATCAGCTAACTATGGCTACACCTTC.

The CDR3 DNA is TGTGCCAGTAGTCTATCGACAGGGGACGGGCAGTACTTC. This translates into CASSLSTGDGQYF. The J gene is TRBJ2-7, the V gene TRBV19; TRBD1 agrees at 8 bases. Germline CDR1 LNHDA, CDR2 SQIVND (reference sequence). The CDR3 extends over 13 amino acids. V lost 5 bases to trimming and J lost 9 bases; unmatched junction nucleotides: 9. The whole variable domain, filled in from reference TRBV19 and TRBJ2-7, reads DGGITQSPKYLFRKEGQNVTLSCEQNLNHDAMYWYRQDPGQGLRLIYYSQIVNDFQKGDIAEGYSVSREKKESFPLTVTSAQKNPTAFYLCASSLSTGDGQYFGPGTRLTVT.

The J gene is TRBJ2-2, the V gene TRBV2; 11 nucleotides line up with TRBD2. Germline loops: CDR1 SNHLY, CDR2 FYNNEI. V shed 4 bases and J 0 bases; nucleotides not matched to a gene: 10. The CDR3 spans 19 residues. The CDR3 loop reads CASSALGLAANANTGELFF. CDR3 nucleotides: TGTGCCAGCAGTGCTCTGGGACTAGCGGCGAACGCGAACACCGGGGAGCTGTTTTTT.

This clone came up a few times. The rearrangement joins TRBV19 to TRBJ1-2, with 7 nucleotides matching TRBD1. V dropped 4 bases and J dropped 3; count of bases not matched to a gene: 2. Germline CDR1 reads LNHDA; CDR2 reads SQIVND (reference sequence). The CDR3 has 13 residues. CDR3 in amino acids: CASSRQGDYGYTF. The DNA for the CDR3 is TGTGCCAGTAGTAGACAGGGAGACTATGGCTACACCTTC. The full variable domain, its missing parts supplied by reference TRBV19 and TRBJ1-2, is DGGITQSPKYLFRKEGQNVTLSCEQNLNHDAMYWYRQDPGQGLRLIYYSQIVNDFQKGDIAEGYSVSREKKESFPLTVTSAQKNPTAFYLCASSRQGDYGYTFGSGTRLTVV.

The J gene is TRBJ1-3, the V gene TRBV25-1; D gene uncertain. This CDR3 contains 16 residues. Germline V gene lookup returns CDR1 MGHDK and CDR2 SYGVNS. The V and J ends lost 1 base and 0 bases respectively, with 10 bases between them. CDR3 sequence: CASSESRVGSGNTIYF. For the CDR3, the DNA is TGTGCCAGCAGTGAATCGCGCGTTGGCTCTGGAAACACCATATATTTT. The entire variable domain, with the rest obtained from reference TRBV25-1 and TRBJ1-3, is as follows: EADIYQTPRYLVIGTGKKITLECSQTMGHDKMYWYQQDPGMELHLIHYSYGVNSTEKGDLSSESTVSRIRTEHFPLTLESARPSHTSQYLCASSESRVGSGNTIYFGEGSWLTVV.

This clone was counted between two and nine times. The chain has TRBV2 and TRBJ2-2; D is unresolved. The CDR3 sequence is 14 residues long. Germline V gives CDR1 SNHLY, CDR2 FYNNEI. Trimming took 6 bases from V and 0 from J, leaving 8 bases between them. CDR3: CASRSESNTGELFF. CDR3 sequence (DNA): TGTGCCAGCAGGTCTGAGTCGAACACCGGGGAGCTGTTTTTT.

This sequence joins TRBV7-9 and TRBJ2-3; 8 bases fit TRBD2. V lost 1 base to trimming and J lost 4 bases; unmatched junction nucleotides: 7. Germline CDR1 is SEHNR and CDR2 is FQNEAQ (reference sequence). The CDR3 length is 16 residues. The chain's CDR3 is CASSLGEGLDSDTQYF. Here the CDR3 DNA reads TGTGCCAGCAGCTTAGGGGAGGGACTAGACTCAGATACGCAGTATTTT.

V is TRBV6-5 and J is TRBJ1-5; D remains unclear. The CDR3 contains 15 residues. The V gene lost 0 bases and the J gene lost 2 bases, with 8 bases spanning the gap. Germline V lookup: CDR1 MNHEY, CDR2 SVGAGI. The DNA for the CDR3 is TGTGCCAGCAGTTACTCTAGGACTGGCAATCAGCCCCAGCATTTT. Residues: CASSYSRTGNQPQHF.

This clone has just one count. V gene TRBV5-1 combines with J gene TRBJ2-1; TRBD2 aligns across 11 bases. This CDR3 is built from 15 residues. Germline V gene lookup returns CDR1 SGHRS and CDR2 YFSETQ. V trimming: 4 bases; J trimming: 7 bases; junction bases outside the gene matches: 7. The CDR3 protein is CASSRTSGSYNEQFF. Written as DNA, the CDR3 is TGCGCCAGCAGCCGTACTAGCGGGAGTTATAATGAGCAGTTCTTC. The full variable domain, with the rest looked up from reference TRBV5-1 and TRBJ2-1, is KAGVTQTPRYLIKTRGQQVTLSCSPISGHRSVSWYQQTPGQGLQFLFEYFSETQRNKGNFPGRFSGRQFSNSRSEMNVSTLELGDSALYLCASSRTSGSYNEQFFGPGTRLTVL.

CDR3 DNA: TGTGCTAGTGGACCCTGGGAATACAATGAGCAGTTCTTC. It is translated as CASGPWEYNEQFF. V gene TRBV12-5 combines with J gene TRBJ2-1, with D hard to call. This CDR3 spans 13 amino acids. The V end was cut by 6 bases, the J end by 4 bases, with 10 bases between. Germline values: CDR1 LGHNT, CDR2 FRNRAP.

This clone has just one count. V is TRBV27 and J is TRBJ1-5; the match to TRBD1 covers 9 bases. V shed 8 bases, J shed 7 bases, and the junction held 15 bases outside the gene matches. The germline gives CDR1 MNHEY, CDR2 SMNVEV (reference sequence). The CDR3 sequence is 16 residues long. CDR3 residues: CASGGPTGGRGQPQHF. DNA for the CDR3: TGTGCCAGCGGGGGACCGACAGGGGGTCGTGGGCAGCCCCAGCATTTT.

Remarks on this clone: A junction end diverges from the germline sequence, so it may reflect a read error. The rearrangement uses TRBV5-4 and TRBJ2-7, with TRBD1 matching 7 bases. Germline lookup yields CDR1 SGHNT and CDR2 YYREEE (reference sequence). The CDR3 spans 12 residues. The CDR3 loop reads CASSARYRGWDF. The CDR3 bases are TGTGCCAGCAGCGCACGATACAGGGGATGGGACTTC.

The chain combines TRBV6-5 with TRBJ1-5; 8 nucleotides match TRBD1. Germline V gene sequence: CDR1 MNHEY, CDR2 SVGAGI. The CDR3 contains 15 residues. The trim removed 0 bases at V and 7 bases at J, leaving 5 bases unmatched. The CDR3 nucleotides are TGTGCCAGCAGTTACTCCGGGACAGGAGTCCAGCCCCAGCATTTT. Amino acid sequence: CASSYSGTGVQPQHF.

CDR3 in amino acids: CASSSFFVTAHNYGYTF. CDR3 bases: TGTGCCAGCAGCTCCTTTTTTGTAACGGCCCATAACTATGGCTACACCTTC. The gene calls are TRBV5-6 and TRBJ1-2; D not resolved. The CDR3 has 17 residues. Germline V gene lookup returns CDR1 SGHDT and CDR2 YYEEEE. V was trimmed by 3 bases and J by 1 base, leaving 19 bases between them.

The CDR3 region has the DNA TGTGCCAGCAGTTTATCGGGGGGCGGGCCAGATACGCAGTATTTT. Its protein product is CASSLSGGGPDTQYF. The chain recombines TRBV28 with TRBJ2-3; D is perhaps TRBD2 (7 bases). Trimming took off 1 base at V and 4 bases at J, with 12 bases between the two ends. Germline CDR1 is MDHEN and CDR2 is SYDVKM. This CDR3 contains 15 residues.

This clone was found once. The gene calls are TRBV19 and TRBJ2-1, with TRBD2 identical over 10 bases. J lost 5 bases, V lost 4 bases, and 5 bases had no gene match. Germline values: CDR1 LNHDA, CDR2 SQIVND (reference sequence). This CDR3 contains 15 residues. CDR3 region: CASSTSGGAHNEQFF. CDR3 nucleotide sequence: TGTGCCAGTAGTACGAGCGGGGGGGCCCACAATGAGCAGTTCTTC.

CDR3 bases: TGTGCCAGCAGTGACAGGATCGTCGGCGAGCAGTACTTC. It codes for CASSDRIVGEQYF. The J gene is TRBJ2-7, the V gene TRBV2; D is ambiguous. The germline V gene has CDR1 SNHLY and CDR2 FYNNEI. Trimming pared 3 bases from V and 6 bases from J, leaving 12 bases between. The CDR3 loop spans 13 amino acids.

This clone has a single count. The chain is built from TRBV23-1 and TRBJ2-7, with a possible D match to TRBD2 (7 bases). TRBV23-1 is treated as an ORF (open reading frame) with a function not yet certain. The length of the CDR3 is 16 residues. V was pared by 0 bases and J by 0 bases, with 12 bases between. In DNA, the CDR3 is TGCGCCAGCAGTCAATCGAGCGGGACAAGCTCCTACGAGCAGTACTTC. Translation gives CASSQSSGTSSYEQYF.

The chain employs TRBV2 and TRBJ2-7; 10 nucleotides match TRBD1. The CDR3 has 15 amino acids. The V and J ends lost 4 bases and 6 bases, in that order; junction bases with no gene match: 9. Germline V gene lookup returns CDR1 SNHLY and CDR2 FYNNEI. The CDR3 DNA reads as TGTGCCAGCAGTGGACCCGGGACAGGGGCTAGCGAGCAGTACTTC. This sequence encodes CASSGPGTGASEQYF. Full variable domain (missing parts from reference TRBV2 and TRBJ2-7): EPEVTQTPSHQVTQMGQEVILRCVPISNHLYFYWYRQILGQKVEFLVSFYNNEISEKSEIFDDQFSVERPDGSNFTLKIRSTKLEDSAMYFCASSGPGTGASEQYFGPGTRLTVT.

The chain is built from TRBV19 and TRBJ1-3; D ambiguous. This CDR3 has 12 amino acids. V lost 5 bases and J 3 bases, leaving 5 bases between the germline ends. Germline values: CDR1 LNHDA, CDR2 SQIVND (reference sequence). The CDR3 protein is CASSWYGNTIYF. In DNA form, the CDR3 reads TGTGCCAGTAGTTGGTATGGAAACACCATATATTTT.